This T cell receptor beta chain came from a study of cytomegalovirus exposure and HLA in healthy donors. Concerning this clone itself: The antigen is unknown.

A multiplex PCR was run with 60 Vbeta primers and 13 Jbeta primers. The table came from immunoSEQ multiplex PCR; TCRdb's copy has only in-frame clones and leaves some out. The table lists about 120,000 clones, around 80% of them singletons. Study conclusions and caveats: Rare TCR sequences dominated, though some public TCRs recurred in many donors. One variant, a missense change in DCLRE1C, was linked in a later analysis to TCR beta V- and J-gene trimming.

Germline-derived CDR1 and CDR2 are KGHSH and LQKENI. The CDR3 has 19 residues. V was pared by 0 bases and J by 1 base, with 16 bases between. The chain combines TRBV18 with TRBJ2-6; perhaps TRBD2 as D (6 bases). The sequence derives from a female donor in good health and CMV-seronegative. Input material: PBMCs. CDR3 coding DNA: TGTGCCAGCTCACCACCGTGGGGCGGCGGGATTTCTGGGGCCAACGTCCTGACTTTC. Its protein product is CASSPPWGGGISGANVLTF.